A selection of T cell receptor beta chains follows, all from one sample in a study of regulatory T cells in long-lasting Graves disease. TCRdb reprocessed the multiplex PCR reads with MiXCR, giving one entry per CDR3 protein. The table lists 200,000 to 250,000 distinct CDR3 sequences, approximately 18% of them singletons. These records were also assigned to another study, of T cells in Graves' hyperthyroidism and ophthalmopathy.

Sequenced material: peripheral blood mononuclear cells (PBMCs), taken at new diagnosis, from a patient treated with antithyroid drugs. The receptor source for this set is a woman in her twenties or thirties with Graves disease. Each CDR3 is given with its conserved first and last residue. A D gene is named only where the DNA matches it firmly. Rows may omit the clone size; those that give it use once, few, many or a size class.

D gene: -; J gene: TRBJ1-1; clone size: many; V gene: TRBV6-1; CDR3 protein: CASTGTPHRAFF; CDR3 DNA: TGTGCCAGCACCGGGACCCCCCATCGAGCTTTCTTT
D gene: TRBD2; J gene: TRBJ2-5; clone size: -; V gene: TRBV2; CDR3 protein: CASNPLAGEETQYF; CDR3 DNA: TGTGCCAGCAATCCACTAGCGGGGGAAGAGACCCAGTACTTC
D gene: TRBD2; J gene: TRBJ2-3; clone size: many; V gene: TRBV5-1; CDR3 protein: CASSPQREWTDTQYF; CDR3 DNA: TGTGCCAGCAGCCCCCAGCGGGAGTGGACAGATACGCAGTATTTT
D gene: TRBD1; J gene: TRBJ2-2; clone size: -; V gene: TRBV12-5; CDR3 protein: CASGLVQGAAGELFF; CDR3 DNA: TGTGCTAGTGGTTTGGTACAGGGGGCGGCGGGGGAGCTGTTTTTT
D gene: TRBD1; J gene: TRBJ1-6; clone size: many; V gene: TRBV2; CDR3 protein: CASSRDREVKNSPLHF; CDR3 DNA: TGTGCCAGCAGCCGGGACAGGGAGGTCAAAAATTCACCCCTCCACTTT
D gene: TRBD1; J gene: TRBJ1-2; clone size: -; V gene: TRBV11-2; CDR3 protein: CASSRATGVSYGYTF; CDR3 DNA: TGTGCCAGCAGCCGGGCCACAGGGGTCTCCTATGGCTACACCTTC
D gene: -; J gene: TRBJ1-1; clone size: many; V gene: TRBV6-2/TRBV6-3; CDR3 protein: CASSWESARPINTEAFF; CDR3 DNA: TGTGCCAGCAGTTGGGAGTCGGCTCGACCAATTAACACTGAAGCTTTCTTT
D gene: TRBD1; J gene: TRBJ2-3; clone size: many; V gene: TRBV28; CDR3 protein: CASSRDRGGDTQYF; CDR3 DNA: TGTGCCAGCAGTCGGGACAGGGGAGGAGATACGCAGTATTTT
D gene: -; J gene: TRBJ1-1; clone size: many; V gene: TRBV28; CDR3 protein: CASSFSGGVGAFF; CDR3 DNA: TGTGCCAGCAGTTTCTCTGGGGGCGTAGGGGCTTTCTTT
D gene: -; J gene: TRBJ2-1; clone size: -; V gene: TRBV29-1; CDR3 protein: CSVESSDRKQFF; CDR3 DNA: TGCAGCGTTGAATCTAGCGACCGGAAGCAGTTCTTC
D gene: -; J gene: TRBJ2-5; clone size: many; V gene: TRBV7-8; CDR3 protein: CASSLADLRGETQYF; CDR3 DNA: TGTGCCAGCAGCTTAGCGGACCTACGGGGAGAGACCCAGTACTTC
D gene: TRBD1; J gene: TRBJ2-5; clone size: many; V gene: TRBV7-2; CDR3 protein: CASSRGQSGVETQYF; CDR3 DNA: TGTGCCAGCAGCCGGGGACAGTCCGGCGTAGAGACCCAGTACTTC
D gene: -; J gene: TRBJ2-7; clone size: -; V gene: TRBV28; CDR3 protein: CASRPPQAASGVARYEQYF; CDR3 DNA: TGTGCCAGCAGACCGCCGCAGGCCGCCTCAGGGGTCGCTCGGTACGAGCAGTACTTC
D gene: TRBD1; J gene: TRBJ1-1; clone size: few; V gene: TRBV20-1; CDR3 protein: CSARQTMGQGNTEAFF; CDR3 DNA: TGCAGTGCTAGACAAACCATGGGACAGGGGAACACTGAAGCTTTCTTT
D gene: TRBD2; J gene: TRBJ2-7; clone size: many; V gene: TRBV7-9; CDR3 protein: CASSPGLASSYEQYF; CDR3 DNA: TGTGCCAGCAGCCCAGGACTAGCGAGCTCCTACGAGCAGTACTTC
D gene: -; J gene: TRBJ2-3; clone size: many; V gene: TRBV7-9; CDR3 protein: CASRSSGEGRDTQYF; CDR3 DNA: TGTGCCAGCAGGTCGAGCGGAGAGGGCCGGGATACGCAGTATTTT
D gene: -; J gene: TRBJ1-3; clone size: many; V gene: TRBV7-2; CDR3 protein: CASFRGVNTIYF; CDR3 DNA: TGTGCCAGCTTCCGGGGGGTAAACACCATATATTTT
D gene: TRBD2; J gene: TRBJ2-5; clone size: many; V gene: TRBV2; CDR3 protein: CASRLAGETQYF; CDR3 DNA: TGTGCCAGCAGGCTAGCGGGAGAGACCCAGTACTTC
D gene: TRBD2; J gene: TRBJ2-1; clone size: -; V gene: TRBV4-1; CDR3 protein: CASSQPGTSGRHNEQFF; CDR3 DNA: TGCGCCAGCAGCCAACCAGGGACTAGCGGAAGGCACAATGAGCAGTTCTTC
D gene: TRBD1; J gene: TRBJ1-1; clone size: -; V gene: TRBV10-3; CDR3 protein: CASGGTGWLNTEAFF; CDR3 DNA: TGTGCCAGCGGTGGGACAGGGTGGTTGAACACTGAAGCTTTCTTT
D gene: -; J gene: TRBJ2-2; clone size: -; V gene: TRBV12-3/TRBV12-4; CDR3 protein: CASSREGGLTGELFF; CDR3 DNA: TGTGCCAGCAGTCGAGAGGGGGGGCTCACCGGGGAGCTGTTTTTT
D gene: -; J gene: TRBJ1-5; clone size: many; V gene: TRBV18; CDR3 protein: CASSPGRDQPQHF; CDR3 DNA: TGTGCCAGCTCACCGGGAAGGGATCAGCCCCAGCATTTT
D gene: -; J gene: TRBJ2-3; clone size: -; V gene: TRBV3-1; CDR3 protein: CASSQERGIFADTQYF; CDR3 DNA: TGTGCCAGCAGCCAAGAGAGGGGGATCTTCGCAGATACGCAGTATTTT
D gene: TRBD1; J gene: TRBJ1-1; clone size: many; V gene: TRBV6-1; CDR3 protein: CASTRQGGNTEAFF; CDR3 DNA: TGTGCCAGCACTAGACAGGGAGGGAACACTGAAGCTTTCTTT
D gene: -; J gene: TRBJ2-2; clone size: many; V gene: TRBV11-3; CDR3 protein: CASSLSGLGELFF; CDR3 DNA: TGTGCCAGCAGCTTATCAGGGCTCGGGGAGCTGTTTTTT
D gene: TRBD1; J gene: TRBJ2-7; clone size: many; V gene: TRBV9; CDR3 protein: CASSPWDRADEQYF; CDR3 DNA: TGTGCCAGCAGCCCCTGGGACAGGGCTGACGAGCAGTACTTC
D gene: TRBD1; J gene: TRBJ1-4; clone size: few; V gene: TRBV9; CDR3 protein: CASSTTGSYEKLFF; CDR3 DNA: TGTGCCAGCAGCACGACAGGGAGTTATGAAAAACTGTTTTTT
D gene: -; J gene: TRBJ2-1; clone size: -; V gene: TRBV3-1; CDR3 protein: CASSQVSRFYLPLYNEQFF; CDR3 DNA: TGTGCCAGCAGCCAAGTGTCCCGCTTCTACCTACCCCTCTACAATGAGCAGTTCTTC
D gene: -; J gene: TRBJ1-2; clone size: many; V gene: TRBV28; CDR3 protein: CASRQLAYGYTF; CDR3 DNA: TGTGCCAGCCGACAGTTGGCCTATGGCTACACCTTC
D gene: -; J gene: TRBJ1-1; clone size: many; V gene: TRBV12-3/TRBV12-4; CDR3 protein: CASSFMVTEAFF; CDR3 DNA: TGTGCCAGCAGTTTCATGGTCACTGAAGCTTTCTTT
D gene: TRBD2; J gene: TRBJ2-4; clone size: -; V gene: TRBV19; CDR3 protein: CASSTPAGVRSLGGQYF; CDR3 DNA: TGTGCCAGTAGTACCCCAGCGGGAGTAAGAAGCCTCGGAGGCCAGTACTTC
D gene: -; J gene: TRBJ1-1; clone size: -; V gene: TRBV27; CDR3 protein: CASSLDPLWTEAFF; CDR3 DNA: TGTGCCAGCAGTCTAGATCCCCTGTGGACTGAAGCTTTCTTT
D gene: -; J gene: TRBJ1-5; clone size: many; V gene: TRBV2; CDR3 protein: CASRARANNQPQHF; CDR3 DNA: TGTGCCAGCAGAGCCCGCGCCAACAATCAGCCCCAGCATTTT
D gene: -; J gene: TRBJ2-3; clone size: -; V gene: TRBV12-3/TRBV12-4; CDR3 protein: CASEEKSWSPSTDTQYF; CDR3 DNA: TGTGCCAGCGAGGAAAAGAGCTGGAGTCCTAGCACAGATACGCAGTATTTT
D gene: TRBD1; J gene: TRBJ2-1; clone size: few; V gene: TRBV5-4; CDR3 protein: CASRPPGLRQGEGEQFF; CDR3 DNA: TGTGCCAGCAGGCCCCCAGGCCTGAGACAGGGGGAAGGTGAGCAGTTCTTC
D gene: TRBD1; J gene: TRBJ1-1; clone size: many; V gene: TRBV11-3; CDR3 protein: CASSLDLGWSGGTEAFF; CDR3 DNA: TGTGCCAGCAGCTTAGATCTGGGTTGGTCAGGGGGCACTGAAGCTTTCTTT
D gene: -; J gene: TRBJ2-1; clone size: -; V gene: TRBV6-1; CDR3 protein: CASRQCNEQFF; CDR3 DNA: TGTGCCAGCAGACAGTGCAATGAGCAGTTCTTC
D gene: TRBD2; J gene: TRBJ2-5; clone size: -; V gene: TRBV30; CDR3 protein: CAWNLAAQETQYF; CDR3 DNA: TGTGCCTGGAACCTAGCGGCCCAAGAGACCCAGTACTTC
D gene: TRBD1; J gene: TRBJ2-3; clone size: many; V gene: TRBV30; CDR3 protein: CACTSGTGSDTQYF; CDR3 DNA: TGTGCCTGTACCTCCGGGACAGGGTCAGATACGCAGTATTTT
D gene: -; J gene: TRBJ1-5; clone size: many; V gene: TRBV28; CDR3 protein: CAAGYSNQPQHF; CDR3 DNA: TGTGCCGCCGGTTATAGCAATCAGCCCCAGCATTTT
D gene: -; J gene: TRBJ2-5; clone size: many; V gene: TRBV18; CDR3 protein: CASSPLGNQETQYF; CDR3 DNA: TGTGCCAGCTCACCTCTAGGGAACCAAGAGACCCAGTACTTC
D gene: -; J gene: TRBJ2-3; clone size: few; V gene: TRBV6-1; CDR3 protein: CASSEPPDTQYF; CDR3 DNA: TGTGCCAGCAGTGAACCCCCAGATACGCAGTATTTT
D gene: TRBD2; J gene: TRBJ2-3; clone size: many; V gene: TRBV28; CDR3 protein: CASSLGWVAGSTDTQYF; CDR3 DNA: TGTGCCAGCAGTTTAGGTTGGGTAGCGGGGTCCACAGATACGCAGTATTTT
D gene: -; J gene: TRBJ2-3; clone size: many; V gene: TRBV7-2; CDR3 protein: CTGGGITGDTQYF; CDR3 DNA: TGTACTGGGGGCGGGATCACCGGGGATACGCAGTATTTT
D gene: -; J gene: TRBJ1-4; clone size: many; V gene: TRBV6-2/TRBV6-3; CDR3 protein: CASSYSSGARKLFF; CDR3 DNA: TGTGCCAGCAGTTACTCGAGTGGGGCGCGAAAACTGTTTTTT
D gene: TRBD1; J gene: TRBJ1-4; clone size: many; V gene: TRBV18; CDR3 protein: CASSPRRDRSDEKLFF; CDR3 DNA: TGTGCCAGCTCACCACGGCGGGACAGAAGCGATGAAAAACTGTTTTTT